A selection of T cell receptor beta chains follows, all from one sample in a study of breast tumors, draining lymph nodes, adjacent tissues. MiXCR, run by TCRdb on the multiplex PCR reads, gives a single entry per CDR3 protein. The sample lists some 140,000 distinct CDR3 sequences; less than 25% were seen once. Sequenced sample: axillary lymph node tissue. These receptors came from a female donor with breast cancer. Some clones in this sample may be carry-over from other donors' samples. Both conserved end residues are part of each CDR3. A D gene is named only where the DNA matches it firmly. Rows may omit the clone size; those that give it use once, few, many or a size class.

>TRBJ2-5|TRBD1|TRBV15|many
CATSRRTGGIETQYF
TGTGCCACCAGCAGAAGGACAGGGGGGATCGAGACCCAGTACTTC
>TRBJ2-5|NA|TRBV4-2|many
CASSQDVRGRETQYF
TGTGCCAGCAGCCAAGATGTGCGGGGTCGGGAGACCCAGTACTTC
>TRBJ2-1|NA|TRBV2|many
CASKALSDSEQFF
TGTGCCAGCAAGGCTTTAAGCGACTCGGAGCAGTTCTTC
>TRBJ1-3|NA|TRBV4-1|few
CASSRDGISGNTIYF
TGCGCCAGCTCTAGGGACGGAATCTCTGGAAACACCATATATTTT
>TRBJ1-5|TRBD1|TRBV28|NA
CASSLRTGARGEPQHF
TGTGCCAGCAGTTTAAGAACAGGGGCACGCGGTGAGCCCCAGCATTTT
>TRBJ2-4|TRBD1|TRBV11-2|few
CASSLPRDRVTAKNIQYF
TGTGCCAGCAGCTTACCTCGGGACAGGGTGACAGCCAAAAACATTCAGTACTTC
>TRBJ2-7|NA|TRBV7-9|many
CASSSPVLSSYEQYF
TGTGCCAGCAGCTCCCCGGTCCTGAGCTCCTACGAGCAGTACTTC
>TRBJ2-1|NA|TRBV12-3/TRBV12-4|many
CASSLQARGSSYNEQFF
TGTGCCAGCAGTTTGCAAGCGCGAGGCAGCTCCTACAATGAGCAGTTCTTC
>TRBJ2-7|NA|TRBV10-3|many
CAISELGSSYEQYF
TGTGCCATCAGTGAACTGGGATCGTCCTACGAGCAGTACTTC
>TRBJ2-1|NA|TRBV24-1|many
CDFGPQLNEQFF
TGTGACTTCGGGCCTCAACTCAATGAGCAGTTCTTC
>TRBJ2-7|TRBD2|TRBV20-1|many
CSARSGLSNYEQYF
TGCAGTGCTAGATCGGGACTAAGTAACTACGAGCAGTACTTC
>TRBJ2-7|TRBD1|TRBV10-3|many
CAIRVGTASYEQYF
TGTGCCATCAGGGTGGGGACAGCCTCCTACGAGCAGTACTTC
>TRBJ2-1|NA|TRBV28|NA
CASRARWGSSYNEQFF
TGTGCCAGCAGGGCCCGGTGGGGAAGCTCCTACAATGAGCAGTTCTTC
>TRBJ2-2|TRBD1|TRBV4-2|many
CASSQAWTGVPTGELFF
TGTGCCAGCAGCCAAGCCTGGACAGGGGTCCCCACCGGGGAGCTGTTTTTT
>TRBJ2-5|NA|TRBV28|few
CASSPFGIRETQYF
TGTGCCAGCAGTCCCTTCGGGATTCGAGAGACCCAGTACTTC
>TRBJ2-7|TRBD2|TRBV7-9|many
CASSFGGTSGIYEQYF
TGTGCCAGCAGCTTCGGGGGGACTAGCGGGATCTACGAGCAGTACTTC
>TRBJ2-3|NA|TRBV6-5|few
CASSYRAGERDTQYF
TGTGCCAGCAGTTACCGCGCAGGAGAACGGGATACGCAGTATTTT
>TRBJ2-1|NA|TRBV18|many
CASSQTSSYNEQFF
TGTGCCAGCTCCCAGACTAGCTCCTACAATGAGCAGTTCTTC
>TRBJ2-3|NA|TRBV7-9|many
CASSFASPTDTQYF
TGTGCCAGCAGCTTCGCCTCTCCCACAGATACGCAGTATTTT
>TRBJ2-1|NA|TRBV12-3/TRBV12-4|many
CASSSSSNEQFF
TGTGCCAGCAGTTCAAGTTCCAATGAGCAGTTCTTC
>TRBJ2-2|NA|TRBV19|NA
CASNNRFRTGELFF
TGTGCCAGTAACAACAGGTTCCGGACCGGGGAGCTGTTTTTT
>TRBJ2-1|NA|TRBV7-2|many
CASSFSILGRGAYNEQFF
TGTGCCAGCAGCTTTAGCATCCTGGGCCGAGGGGCCTACAATGAGCAGTTCTTC
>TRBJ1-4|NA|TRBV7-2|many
CASSYTGATNEKLFF
TGTGCCAGCAGCTACACGGGTGCAACTAATGAAAAACTGTTTTTT
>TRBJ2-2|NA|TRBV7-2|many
CASSQRQPSLNTGELFF
TGTGCCAGCAGCCAACGACAGCCCTCTTTGAACACCGGGGAGCTGTTTTTT
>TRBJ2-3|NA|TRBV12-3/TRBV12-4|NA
CASRLGRGTDTQYF
TGTGCCAGCAGGCTCGGGAGAGGCACAGATACGCAGTATTTT
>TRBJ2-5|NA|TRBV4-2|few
CASSHLGETQYF
TGTGCCAGCAGCCACCTCGGAGAGACCCAGTACTTC
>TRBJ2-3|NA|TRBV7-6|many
CASSTYRDEVGDTQYF
TGTGCCAGCAGCACATATCGGGACGAGGTCGGAGATACGCAGTATTTT
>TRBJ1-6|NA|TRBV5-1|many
CASSRSVGQTNSPLHF
TGCGCCAGCAGCCGATCCGTAGGACAAACTAATTCACCCCTCCACTTT
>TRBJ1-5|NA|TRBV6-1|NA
CASDGGLAPLGQPQHF
TGTGCCTCCGACGGAGGATTAGCCCCCTTAGGTCAGCCCCAGCATTTT
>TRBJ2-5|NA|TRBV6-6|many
CASSKGDGVQETQYF
TGTGCCAGCAGCAAAGGGGACGGGGTCCAAGAGACCCAGTACTTC
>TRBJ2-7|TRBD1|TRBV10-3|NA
CAISSGQGSYEQYF
TGTGCCATCAGTTCCGGACAGGGGTCCTACGAGCAGTACTTC
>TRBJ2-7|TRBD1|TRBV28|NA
CASSLRKTGAFYEQYF
TGTGCCAGCAGTTTAAGAAAGACAGGGGCTTTCTACGAGCAGTACTTC
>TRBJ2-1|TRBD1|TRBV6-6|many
CASRTGSSYNEQFF
TGTGCCAGCAGGACAGGGTCCTCCTACAATGAGCAGTTCTTC
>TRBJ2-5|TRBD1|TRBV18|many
CASSTGQGGDKTTQYF
TGTGCCAGCTCCACTGGACAGGGGGGAGACAAGACGACCCAGTACTTC
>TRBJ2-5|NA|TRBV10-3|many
CAISENGETQYF
TGTGCCATCAGTGAGAACGGAGAGACCCAGTACTTC
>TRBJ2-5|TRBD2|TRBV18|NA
CANSTSAQETQYF
TGTGCCAACTCTACTAGCGCACAAGAGACCCAGTACTTC
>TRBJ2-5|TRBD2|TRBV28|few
CASSLETSGRRIGETQYF
TGTGCCAGCAGTCTTGAAACTAGCGGGAGAAGGATCGGGGAGACCCAGTACTTC
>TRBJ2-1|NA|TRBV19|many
CASSMGPPREQFF
TGTGCCAGTAGTATGGGACCTCCACGCGAGCAGTTCTTC
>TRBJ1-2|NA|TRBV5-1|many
CASNDEGSPWTGYTF
TGCGCCAGCAACGATGAGGGGTCTCCCTGGACGGGCTACACCTTC
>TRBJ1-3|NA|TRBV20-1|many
CSASTEGNTIYF
TGCAGTGCTAGTACTGAAGGAAACACCATATATTTT
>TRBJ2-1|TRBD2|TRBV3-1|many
CASSPSGTSKFF
TGTGCCAGCAGCCCCTCCGGGACTAGCAAGTTCTTC
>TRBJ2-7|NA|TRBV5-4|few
CASSPEGVLPAYEQYF
TGTGCCAGCAGCCCGGAAGGGGTCCTCCCAGCCTACGAGCAGTACTTC
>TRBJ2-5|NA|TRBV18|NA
CASSPISETQYF
TGTGCCAGCTCACCTATTTCGGAGACCCAGTACTTC
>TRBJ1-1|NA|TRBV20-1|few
CSARDWAEAFF
TGCAGTGCTAGAGATTGGGCAGAAGCTTTCTTT
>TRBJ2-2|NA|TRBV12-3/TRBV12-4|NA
CASSQAAAAPNTGELFF
TGTGCCAGCAGCCAGGCCGCAGCGGCCCCGAACACCGGGGAGCTGTTTTTT
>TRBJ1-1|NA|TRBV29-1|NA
CSATGMSEAFF
TGCAGCGCAACGGGCATGTCTGAAGCTTTCTTT
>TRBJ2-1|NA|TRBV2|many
CASSTGSTGNNEQFF
TGTGCCAGCAGTACCGGGTCTACGGGGAACAATGAGCAGTTCTTC
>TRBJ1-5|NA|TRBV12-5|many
CASGLGPETQPQHF
TGTGCTAGTGGTTTGGGACCCGAAACTCAGCCCCAGCATTTT
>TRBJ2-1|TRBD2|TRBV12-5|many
CASGLAGPSYNEQFF
TGTGCTAGTGGTTTAGCGGGGCCCTCCTACAATGAGCAGTTCTTC
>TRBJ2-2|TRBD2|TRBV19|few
CASTVTPGLAGNTGELFF
TGTGCCAGTACCGTGACTCCCGGACTAGCGGGGAACACCGGGGAGCTGTTTTTT